The 31 T cell receptor beta chains below all came from one sample that was sequenced in a study of blood T cell repertoires in COVID-19. Libraries were prepared by immunoSEQ multiplex PCR; TCRdb keeps only in-frame clonotypes and omits some of them. The sample carries 150,000 to 200,000 clones, roughly 85% recorded once. Sequencing used peripheral blood. All receptors derive from a woman aged 65 to 85 with acute or convalescent COVID-19.

The chain employs TRBV19 and TRBJ1-2; D perhaps matches TRBD1 (6 bases). The V gene lost 5 bases and the J gene lost 11 bases, with 12 bases spanning the gap. CDR1 and CDR2 (germline): LNHDA, SQIVND (reference sequence). The CDR3 runs to 11 residues. The CDR3 DNA reads as TGTGCCAGTAGTGGGAACAGGGAGTACACCTTC. This gives the protein CASSGNREYTF.

The chain recombines TRBV29-1 with TRBJ1-2; the D is unclear. Germline-derived CDR1 and CDR2 are SQVTM and ANQGSEA. There are 13 residues in the CDR3. Trimming removed 2 bases from V and 0 bases from J, with 7 bases in between. This CDR3 reads CSVEPGSNYGYTF. The CDR3 DNA follows: TGCAGCGTTGAACCGGGTTCTAACTATGGCTACACCTTC.

This sequence joins TRBV6-5 and TRBJ1-5; D not resolved. The V end was cut by 7 bases, the J end by 1 base, with 11 bases between. The CDR3 contains 14 residues. Germline-derived CDR1 and CDR2 are MNHEY and SVGAGI. In nucleotides, the CDR3 is TGTGCCAGCACGGCGGTCGGGAGCAATCAGCCCCAGCATTTT. Amino acid sequence: CASTAVGSNQPQHF.

V and J are TRBV7-2 and TRBJ2-5; 8 nucleotides line up with TRBD1. There are 15 residues in the CDR3. Trimming at V came to 2 bases and at J to 4 bases, leaving 6 bases not matched to a gene. Looked up from germline, CDR1 is SGHTA and CDR2 is FQGNSA. The CDR3 DNA reads as TGTGCCAGCAGCTTATTTCAGGGGGCGGCAGAGACCCAGTACTTC. It codes for CASSLFQGAAETQYF.

V is TRBV29-1 and J is TRBJ2-1; no definite D call. Germline V lookup: CDR1 SQVTM, CDR2 ANQGSEA. The CDR3 is 12 residues long. Trimming took off 5 bases at V and 10 bases at J, with 15 bases between the two ends. The CDR3 coding sequence is TGCAGCGTTCAAATTAGTATAGAGGAGCAGTTCTTC. As protein: CSVQISIEEQFF.

In its sample, this clone was seen once. The rearrangement links TRBV5-4 to TRBJ2-3, with D maybe TRBD1 (5 bases). The germline V and J ends were trimmed by 0 bases and 4 bases, with 12 bases remaining between them. Per germline, CDR1 SGHNT and CDR2 YYREEE (reference sequence). The CDR3 covers 15 residues. The CDR3 loop is CASSLANQGSDTQYF. The CDR3 coding sequence is TGTGCCAGCAGCTTGGCCAATCAGGGCTCAGATACGCAGTATTTT. Combining the CDR3 with reference TRBV5-4 and TRBJ2-3 gives the whole variable domain ETGVTQSPTHLIKTRGQQVTLRCSSQSGHNTVSWYQQALGQGPQFIFQYYREEENGRGNFPPRFSGLQFPNYSSELNVNALELDDSALYLCASSLANQGSDTQYFGPGTRLTVL.

CDR3 amino acids: CASSLYGGTGNQPQHF. The CDR3 bases are TGTGCCAGCAGCTTGTACGGGGGAACGGGCAATCAGCCCCAGCATTTT. The V gene is TRBV5-6, the J gene TRBJ1-5; weak D call: TRBD1 (5 bases). With 1 base removed from V and 2 bases from J, the gap between germline ends came to 13 bases. Germline loops: CDR1 SGHDT, CDR2 YYEEEE. The CDR3 has 16 amino acids.

This clone came up once. The chain has TRBV2 and TRBJ2-1; 7 nucleotides match TRBD2. The CDR3 sequence is 14 residues long. CDR1 SNHLY and CDR2 FYNNEI come from the germline V gene. With 5 bases clipped from V and 7 bases from J, the junction kept 8 bases outside the gene matches. CDR3 loop: CASSPGEGGNEQFF. CDR3 DNA sequence: TGTGCCAGCAGTCCCGGTGAGGGAGGGAATGAGCAGTTCTTC.

V is TRBV19 and J is TRBJ2-3; 8 nucleotides line up with TRBD2. The CDR3 extends over 16 amino acids. V lost 6 bases, J lost 6 bases, and 14 bases stayed unmatched. Germline V CDR1 and CDR2: LNHDA, SQIVND (reference sequence). The CDR3: CASSPSGGAPSDTQYF. CDR3 in DNA: TGTGCCAGTAGCCCTTCCGGGGGGGCACCTAGTGATACGCAGTATTTT.

The V and J genes are TRBV12-3 or TRBV12-4 and TRBJ1-2; TRBD1 might be the D (5 bases). Trimming shortened V by 2 bases and J by 6 bases, and 7 bases separated the two germline ends. This CDR3 contains 12 residues. The CDR3 reads CASSLSGDGYTF. The CDR3 DNA follows: TGTGCCAGCAGTTTATCGGGGGATGGCTACACCTTC.

The chain has TRBV6-5 and TRBJ2-7; tentatively, D is TRBD2 (6 bases). CDR1 is MNHEY and CDR2 is SVGAGI in the germline V gene. This CDR3 has 14 residues. The V end lost 2 bases, the J end lost 5 bases, and 13 bases lay between the germline ends. CDR3 residues: CASSYRDSRDEQYF. DNA of the CDR3: TGTGCCAGCAGTTACCGGGACTCCCGCGACGAGCAGTACTTC.

J is TRBJ1-2 and V is TRBV5-4; D unresolved. The CDR3 loop spans 12 amino acids. Trimming cost V 2 bases and J 4 bases, with 6 bases left between them. CDR1 is SGHNT and CDR2 is YYREEE in the germline V gene (reference sequence). CDR3 nucleotides: TGTGCCAGCAGCTTCCCTCGCTATGGCTACACCTTC. Translated, it gives CASSFPRYGYTF. Using reference TRBV5-4 and TRBJ1-2 for the parts outside the CDR3, the full variable domain is ETGVTQSPTHLIKTRGQQVTLRCSSQSGHNTVSWYQQALGQGPQFIFQYYREEENGRGNFPPRFSGLQFPNYSSELNVNALELDDSALYLCASSFPRYGYTFGSGTRLTVV.

This chain joins TRBV19 and TRBJ2-3; 9 bases agree with TRBD1. The germline CDR1 and CDR2 sequences are LNHDA and SQIVND (reference sequence). The ends lost 7 bases at V and 0 bases at J; junction bases unmatched: 5. The CDR3 consists of 15 residues. CDR3 loop: CASTLQGASTDTQYF. CDR3 nucleotides: TGTGCCAGTACCTTACAGGGGGCTAGCACAGATACGCAGTATTTT. Variable domain in full (rest from reference TRBV19 and TRBJ2-3): DGGITQSPKYLFRKEGQNVTLSCEQNLNHDAMYWYRQDPGQGLRLIYYSQIVNDFQKGDIAEGYSVSREKKESFPLTVTSAQKNPTAFYLCASTLQGASTDTQYFGPGTRLTVL.

The genes are TRBV7-6 and TRBJ2-1; unclear D gene. The V gene's germline CDR1 is SGHVS and CDR2 FNYEAQ. This CDR3 region has 15 residues. The V end was cut by 2 bases, the J end by 0 bases, with 8 bases between. CDR3 nucleotides: TGTGCCAGCAGCTTAAAGAGCACCTCCTACAATGAGCAGTTCTTC. Translation: CASSLKSTSYNEQFF.

The gene calls are TRBV6-5 and TRBJ2-1; the match to TRBD2 covers 7 bases. With V trimmed by 6 bases and J by 9 bases, 14 bases remained unmatched. Per germline, CDR1 MNHEY and CDR2 SVGAGI. The CDR3 is 15 residues long. The CDR3 sequence is CASRPTSTSRSEQFF. DNA of the CDR3: TGTGCCAGCAGGCCCACTTCGACTAGCCGGAGTGAGCAGTTCTTC.

This clone was counted a single time. The J gene is TRBJ2-7, the V gene TRBV2, with TRBD1 matching over 9 bases. CDR3 size: 14 residues. Germline V gene data show CDR1 as SNHLY and CDR2 as FYNNEI. Trimming at V came to 6 bases and at J to 5 bases, leaving 8 bases not matched to a gene. The CDR3, as DNA: TGTGCCAGCAGAACAGGGGGCGTTTTGAACGAGCAGTACTTC. This translates into CASRTGGVLNEQYF.

The chain recombines TRBV19 with TRBJ2-5; 9 bases map to TRBD1. After removal of 11 bases from V and 9 bases from J, the junction contained 19 bases not matched to a gene. The germline V gene encodes CDR1 LNHDA and CDR2 SQIVND (reference sequence). The CDR3 length is 15 residues. The DNA of the CDR3 is TGTGCCGCAGGGGACGGGGGACAGGGAGTGTGGGCCCAGTACTTC. It encodes CAAGDGGQGVWAQYF. Full variable domain (remainder filled in from reference TRBV19 and TRBJ2-5): DGGITQSPKYLFRKEGQNVTLSCEQNLNHDAMYWYRQDPGQGLRLIYYSQIVNDFQKGDIAEGYSVSREKKESFPLTVTSAQKNPTAFYLCAAGDGGQGVWAQYFGPGTRLLVL.

The rearrangement joins TRBV5-4 to TRBJ1-1; D perhaps matches TRBD1 (6 bases). The CDR3 is 13 amino acids. Trimming took off 4 bases at V and 4 bases at J, with 11 bases between the two ends. Germline CDR1 and CDR2: SGHNT and YYREEE (reference sequence). The CDR3, as DNA: TGTGCCAGCAGCGAAAACAGGGTCACTGAAGCTTTCTTT. Encoded protein: CASSENRVTEAFF.

This chain links TRBV19 with TRBJ1-1, with a tentative D call TRBD1 (5 bases). The ends were cut back, 2 bases at V and 6 bases at J, with 13 bases in the middle. This CDR3 has 14 residues. Germline V gene data show CDR1 as LNHDA and CDR2 as SQIVND (reference sequence). CDR3: CASSINGGVAEAFF. CDR3 bases: TGTGCCAGTAGTATAAACGGGGGGGTCGCTGAAGCTTTCTTT.

The CDR3 DNA reads as TGTGCCAGCAGCTTAGGACTAGCCGAAGGGCCCCAGTACTTC. Its translation: CASSLGLAEGPQYF. The chain recombines TRBV11-2 with TRBJ2-5; TRBD2 matches 7 bases. The CDR3 totals 14 residues. The trim removed 1 base at V and 9 bases at J, leaving 8 bases unmatched. Germline V gene data show CDR1 as SGHAT and CDR2 as FQNNGV.

The V call is TRBV7-2, the J call TRBJ1-5, with 11 nucleotides matching TRBD1. Germline CDR1 SGHTA, CDR2 FQGNSA. Trimming took 5 bases from V and 9 from J; bases not matched to a gene: 9. The CDR3 has 15 amino acids. Written as DNA, the CDR3 is TGTGCCAGCAGCCCAGGACAGGGGGCGGGAGGGCCCCAGCATTTT. Translation gives CASSPGQGAGGPQHF.

The V and J genes are TRBV9 and TRBJ2-7; D might be TRBD2 (6 bases). CDR3 length equals 15 residues. Germline loops: CDR1 SGDLS, CDR2 YYNGEE. V lost 10 bases, J lost 2 bases, and 22 bases lay in between. The CDR3 loop is CAGSVGGGIPYEQYF. The CDR3 bases are TGTGCCGGTAGCGTAGGAGGCGGGATCCCCTACGAGCAGTACTTC.

This chain joins TRBV7-2 and TRBJ1-4; 8 nucleotides line up with TRBD1. The CDR3 extends over 14 amino acids. The germline gives CDR1 SGHTA, CDR2 FQGNSA. V shed 5 bases and J 5 bases; nucleotides not matched to a gene: 4. The CDR3, as DNA: TGTGCCAGCAGCCACGACAGGGGCAATGAAAAACTGTTTTTT. Its translation is CASSHDRGNEKLFF.

J is TRBJ1-4 and V is TRBV30, with a tentative D call TRBD1 (5 bases). V lost 4 bases to trimming and J lost 0 bases, with 15 bases between them. CDR3 length: 16 amino acids. Germline V lookup: CDR1 GTSNPN, CDR2 SVGIG (reference sequence). The CDR3 bases are TGTGCCTGGATGGGGCCAGGGTCCACAACTAATGAAAAACTGTTTTTT. Translation gives CAWMGPGSTTNEKLFF.

This chain links TRBV18 with TRBJ1-3, with TRBD1 as a possible D gene (5 bases). This CDR3 region has 15 residues. CDR1 is KGHSH and CDR2 is LQKENI in the germline V gene. V shed 4 bases and J shed 0 bases, with 10 bases lying between them. The CDR3 here is CASSLQENSGNTIYF. In DNA, the CDR3 is TGTGCCAGCTCACTACAGGAAAACTCTGGAAACACCATATATTTT.

This clone was picked up a small number of times. The chain employs TRBV7-2 and TRBJ2-5; D is possibly TRBD1 (5 bases). CDR3 length equals 14 residues. V was clipped by 4 bases and J by 5 bases, with 14 bases between them. Per the germline V gene, CDR1 is SGHTA and CDR2 is FQGNSA. The CDR3 loop is CASSSTGYLETQYF. CDR3 in DNA: TGTGCCAGCAGCTCTACAGGTTATCTGGAGACCCAGTACTTC.

The count of this clone is one. This chain uses TRBV27 with TRBJ2-5; 10 bases fit TRBD2. CDR1 is MNHEY and CDR2 is SMNVEV in the germline V gene (reference sequence). J was trimmed by 5 bases and V by 5 bases; bases with no gene match: 5. CDR3 length equals 14 residues. CDR3 DNA: TGTGCCAGCAGTAGCGGGAGGGCCGGGGAGACCCAGTACTTC. Translation: CASSSGRAGETQYF.

V is TRBV30 and J is TRBJ2-7; possibly TRBD2 for D (5 bases). Germline CDR1 is GTSNPN and CDR2 is SVGIG (reference sequence). The CDR3 is made up of 13 amino acids. Trimming took 0 bases from V and 5 from J, leaving 11 bases between them. CDR3 sequence (DNA): TGTGCCTGGAGTGTACGGGGAGCCCACGAGCAGTACTTC. Its protein is CAWSVRGAHEQYF.

V is TRBV25-1 and J is TRBJ2-1; maybe TRBD1 (5 bases). Germline V gives CDR1 MGHDK, CDR2 SYGVNS. There are 12 residues in the CDR3. Trimming pared 6 bases from V and 7 bases from J, leaving 10 bases between. In DNA form, the CDR3 reads TGTGCCAGCAGGGACACCAGAAATGAGCAGTTCTTC. Protein sequence: CASRDTRNEQFF.

This clone was counted only a few times. The chain has TRBV27 and TRBJ2-3; 11 bases match TRBD2. CDR3 size: 18 residues. V lost 3 bases and J lost 2; bases outside the gene matches: 10. Germline CDR1 and CDR2: MNHEY and SMNVEV (reference sequence). The CDR3 sequence is CASSFYYIAGGYTDTQYF. The CDR3 DNA sequence: TGTGCCAGCAGTTTCTACTACATAGCGGGAGGGTACACAGATACGCAGTATTTT.

The chain recombines TRBV5-1 with TRBJ2-2; 9 bases map to TRBD1. In germline, CDR1 is SGHRS, CDR2 YFSETQ. The CDR3 contains 14 residues. With 3 bases clipped from V and 7 bases from J, the junction kept 4 bases outside the gene matches. The CDR3 region is CASSWGQGGGELFF. Written as DNA, the CDR3 is TGCGCCAGCAGCTGGGGACAGGGTGGCGGGGAGCTGTTTTTT.